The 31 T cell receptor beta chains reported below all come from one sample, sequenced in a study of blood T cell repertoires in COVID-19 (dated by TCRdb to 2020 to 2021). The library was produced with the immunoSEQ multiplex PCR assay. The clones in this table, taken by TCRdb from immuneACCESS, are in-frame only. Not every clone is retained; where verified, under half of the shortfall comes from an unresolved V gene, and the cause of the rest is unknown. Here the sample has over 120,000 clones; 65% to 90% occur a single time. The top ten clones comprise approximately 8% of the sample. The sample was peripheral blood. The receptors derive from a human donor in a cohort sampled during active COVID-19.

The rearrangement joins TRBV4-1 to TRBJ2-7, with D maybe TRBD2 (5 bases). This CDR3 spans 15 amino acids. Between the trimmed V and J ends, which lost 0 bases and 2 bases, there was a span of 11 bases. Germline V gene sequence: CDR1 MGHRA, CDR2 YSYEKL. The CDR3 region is CASSQETLATYEQYF. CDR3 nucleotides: TGCGCCAGCAGCCAAGAGACATTAGCGACCTACGAGCAGTACTTC.

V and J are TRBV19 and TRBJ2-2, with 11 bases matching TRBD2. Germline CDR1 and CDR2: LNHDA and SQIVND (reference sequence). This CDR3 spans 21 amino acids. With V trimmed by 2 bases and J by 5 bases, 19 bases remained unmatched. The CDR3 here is CASSIPPRVAGGPRRTGELFF. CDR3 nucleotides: TGTGCCAGTAGTATACCCCCGAGGGTAGCGGGAGGGCCCAGACGTACCGGGGAGCTGTTTTTT.

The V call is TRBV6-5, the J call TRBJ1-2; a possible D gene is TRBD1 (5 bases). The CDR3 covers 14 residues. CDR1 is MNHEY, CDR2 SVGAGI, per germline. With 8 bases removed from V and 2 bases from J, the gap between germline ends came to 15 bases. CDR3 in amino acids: CASSPEPGNYGYTF. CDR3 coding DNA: TGTGCCAGCTCCCCCGAACCAGGGAACTATGGCTACACCTTC.

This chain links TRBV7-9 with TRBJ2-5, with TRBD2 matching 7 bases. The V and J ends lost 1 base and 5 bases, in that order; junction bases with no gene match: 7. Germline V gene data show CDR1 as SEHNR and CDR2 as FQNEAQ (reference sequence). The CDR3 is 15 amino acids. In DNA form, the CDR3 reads TGTGCCAGCAGCTTAGTGGCGGGAGCGGAGGAGACCCAGTACTTC. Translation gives CASSLVAGAEETQYF.

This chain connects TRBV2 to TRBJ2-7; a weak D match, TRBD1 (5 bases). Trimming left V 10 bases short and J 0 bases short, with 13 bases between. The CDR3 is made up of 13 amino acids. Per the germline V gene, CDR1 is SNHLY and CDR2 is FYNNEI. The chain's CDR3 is CATGASRSYEQYF. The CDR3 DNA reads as TGTGCCACTGGGGCCAGCCGCTCCTACGAGCAGTACTTC.

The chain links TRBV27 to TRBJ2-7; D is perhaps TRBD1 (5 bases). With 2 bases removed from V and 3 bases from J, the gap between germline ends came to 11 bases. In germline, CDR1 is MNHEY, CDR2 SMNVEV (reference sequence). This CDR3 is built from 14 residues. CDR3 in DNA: TGTGCCAGCAGTTTAATAGGGGCCGTCTACGAGCAGTACTTC. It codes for CASSLIGAVYEQYF.

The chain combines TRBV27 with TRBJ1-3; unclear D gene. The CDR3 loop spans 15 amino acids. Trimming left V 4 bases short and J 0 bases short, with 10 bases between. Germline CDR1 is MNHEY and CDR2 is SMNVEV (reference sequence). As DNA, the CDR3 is TGTGCCAGCAGTTACACCGGGTACTCTGGAAACACCATATATTTT. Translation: CASSYTGYSGNTIYF.

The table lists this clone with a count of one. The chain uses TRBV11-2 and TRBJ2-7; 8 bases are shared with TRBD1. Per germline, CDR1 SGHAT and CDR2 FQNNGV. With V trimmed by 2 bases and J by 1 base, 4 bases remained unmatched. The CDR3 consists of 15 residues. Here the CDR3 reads CASSLTGQDSYEQYF. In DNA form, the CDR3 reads TGTGCCAGCAGCTTAACGGGACAGGATTCCTACGAGCAGTACTTC.

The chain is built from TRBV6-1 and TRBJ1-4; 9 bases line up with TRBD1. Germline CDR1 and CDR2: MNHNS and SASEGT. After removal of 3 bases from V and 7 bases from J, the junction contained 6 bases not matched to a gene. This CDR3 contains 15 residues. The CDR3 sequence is CASSDPGTGFEKLFF. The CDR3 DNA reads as TGTGCCAGCAGTGACCCCGGGACAGGGTTTGAAAAACTGTTTTTT.

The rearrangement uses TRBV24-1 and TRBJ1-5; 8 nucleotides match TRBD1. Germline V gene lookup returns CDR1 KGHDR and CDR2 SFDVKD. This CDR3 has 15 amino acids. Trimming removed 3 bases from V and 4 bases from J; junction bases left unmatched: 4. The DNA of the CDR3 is TGTGCCACCAGTGATCGGACAGGGCTGAATCAGCCCCAGCATTTT. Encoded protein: CATSDRTGLNQPQHF.

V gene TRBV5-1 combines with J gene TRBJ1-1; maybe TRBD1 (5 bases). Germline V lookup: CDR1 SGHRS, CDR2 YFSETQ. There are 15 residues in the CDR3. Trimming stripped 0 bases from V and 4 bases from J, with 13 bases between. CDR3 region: CASSLGLLGGTEAFF. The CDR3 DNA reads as TGCGCCAGCAGCTTGGGACTACTGGGGGGCACTGAAGCTTTCTTT.

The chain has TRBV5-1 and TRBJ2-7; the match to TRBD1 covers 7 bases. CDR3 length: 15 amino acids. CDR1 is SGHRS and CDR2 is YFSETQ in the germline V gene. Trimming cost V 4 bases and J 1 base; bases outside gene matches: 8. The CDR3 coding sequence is TGCGCCAGCAGCCGCGACAGGGTAGGGTCCTACGAGCAGTACTTC. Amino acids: CASSRDRVGSYEQYF. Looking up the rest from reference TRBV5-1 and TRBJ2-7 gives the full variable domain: KAGVTQTPRYLIKTRGQQVTLSCSPISGHRSVSWYQQTPGQGLQFLFEYFSETQRNKGNFPGRFSGRQFSNSRSEMNVSTLELGDSALYLCASSRDRVGSYEQYFGPGTRLTVT.

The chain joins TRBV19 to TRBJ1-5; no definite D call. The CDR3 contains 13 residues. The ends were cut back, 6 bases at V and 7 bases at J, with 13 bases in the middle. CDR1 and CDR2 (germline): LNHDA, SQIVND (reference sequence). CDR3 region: CASSRTKEQPQHF. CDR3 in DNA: TGTGCCAGTAGCCGGACTAAGGAACAGCCCCAGCATTTT.

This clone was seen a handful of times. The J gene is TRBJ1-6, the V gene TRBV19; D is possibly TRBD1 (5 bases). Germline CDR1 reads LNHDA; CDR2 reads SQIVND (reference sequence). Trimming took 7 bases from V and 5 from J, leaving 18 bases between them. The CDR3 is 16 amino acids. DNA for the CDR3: TGTGCCAGTATCGATAGCAACGGGGGGAATAATTCACCCCTCCACTTT. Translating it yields CASIDSNGGNNSPLHF. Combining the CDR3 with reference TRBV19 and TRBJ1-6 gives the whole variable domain DGGITQSPKYLFRKEGQNVTLSCEQNLNHDAMYWYRQDPGQGLRLIYYSQIVNDFQKGDIAEGYSVSREKKESFPLTVTSAQKNPTAFYLCASIDSNGGNNSPLHFGNGTRLTVT.

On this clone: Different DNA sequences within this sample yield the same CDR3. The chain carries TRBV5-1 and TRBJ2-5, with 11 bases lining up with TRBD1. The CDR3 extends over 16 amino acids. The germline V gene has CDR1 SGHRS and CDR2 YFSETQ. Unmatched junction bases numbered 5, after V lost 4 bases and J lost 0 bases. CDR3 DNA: TGCGCCAGCAGCCCGGGGGACAGGGGGTACCAAGAGACCCAGTACTTC. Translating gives CASSPGDRGYQETQYF.

CDR3 sequence (DNA): TGTGCCAGCAGCTTAGCAGGAGGAGAGACCCAGTACTTC. This encodes CASSLAGGETQYF. The chain employs TRBV7-9 and TRBJ2-5; a weak D match, TRBD2 (5 bases). V shed 0 bases and J shed 4 bases, with 6 bases lying between them. This CDR3 spans 13 amino acids. The germline CDR1 and CDR2 sequences are SEHNR and FQNEAQ (reference sequence).

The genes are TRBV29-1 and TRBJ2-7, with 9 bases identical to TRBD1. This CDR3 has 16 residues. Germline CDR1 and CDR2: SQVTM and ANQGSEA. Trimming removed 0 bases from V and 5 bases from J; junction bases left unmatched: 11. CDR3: CSVEERVDRGSHEQYF. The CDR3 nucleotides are TGCAGCGTTGAAGAAAGGGTGGACAGGGGATCCCACGAGCAGTACTTC.

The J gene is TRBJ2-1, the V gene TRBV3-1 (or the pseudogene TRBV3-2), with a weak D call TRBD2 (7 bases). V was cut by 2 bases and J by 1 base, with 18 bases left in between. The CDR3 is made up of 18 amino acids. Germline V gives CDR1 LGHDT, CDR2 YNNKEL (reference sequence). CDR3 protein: CASSQSAPGGSSYNEQFF. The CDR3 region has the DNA TGTGCCAGCAGCCAAAGCGCCCCGGGGGGCTCATCCTACAATGAGCAGTTCTTC.

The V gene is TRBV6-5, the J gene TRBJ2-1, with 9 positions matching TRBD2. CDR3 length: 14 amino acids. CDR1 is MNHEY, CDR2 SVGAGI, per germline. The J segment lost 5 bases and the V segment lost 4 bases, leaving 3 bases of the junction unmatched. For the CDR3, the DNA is TGTGCCAGCAGTTTTGCGGGAGGGCACAATGAGCAGTTCTTC. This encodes CASSFAGGHNEQFF.

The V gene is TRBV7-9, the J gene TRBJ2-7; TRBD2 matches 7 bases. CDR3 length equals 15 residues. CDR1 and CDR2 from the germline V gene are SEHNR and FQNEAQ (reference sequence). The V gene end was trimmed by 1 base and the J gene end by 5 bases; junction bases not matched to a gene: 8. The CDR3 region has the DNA TGTGCCAGCAGCTTAGGGGCTAGCGGTGGGAACGAGCAGTACTTC. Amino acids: CASSLGASGGNEQYF.

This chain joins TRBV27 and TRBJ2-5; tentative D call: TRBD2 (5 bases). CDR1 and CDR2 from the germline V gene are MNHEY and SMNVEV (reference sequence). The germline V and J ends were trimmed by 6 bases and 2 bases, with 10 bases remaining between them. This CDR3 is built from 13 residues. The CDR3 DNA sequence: TGTGCCAGCAGCAGGACTCGGCAAGAGACCCAGTACTTC. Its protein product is CASSRTRQETQYF.

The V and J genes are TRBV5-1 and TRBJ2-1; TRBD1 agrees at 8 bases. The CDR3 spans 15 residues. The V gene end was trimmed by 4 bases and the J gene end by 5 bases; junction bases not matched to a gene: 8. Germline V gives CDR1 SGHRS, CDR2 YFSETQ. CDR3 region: CASSHGDRGNNEQFF. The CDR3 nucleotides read TGCGCCAGCAGCCACGGAGACAGGGGTAACAATGAGCAGTTCTTC. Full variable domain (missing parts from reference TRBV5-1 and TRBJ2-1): KAGVTQTPRYLIKTRGQQVTLSCSPISGHRSVSWYQQTPGQGLQFLFEYFSETQRNKGNFPGRFSGRQFSNSRSEMNVSTLELGDSALYLCASSHGDRGNNEQFFGPGTRLTVL.

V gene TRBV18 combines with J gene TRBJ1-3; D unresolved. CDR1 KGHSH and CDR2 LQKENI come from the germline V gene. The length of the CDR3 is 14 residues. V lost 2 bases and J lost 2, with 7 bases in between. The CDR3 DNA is TGTGCCAGCTCACCAGAGGGCGCTGGAAACACCATATATTTT. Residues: CASSPEGAGNTIYF. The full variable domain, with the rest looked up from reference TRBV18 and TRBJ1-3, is NAGVMQNPRHLVRRRGQEARLRCSPMKGHSHVYWYRQLPEEGLKFMVYLQKENIIDESGMPKERFSAEFPKEGPSILRIQQVVRGDSAAYFCASSPEGAGNTIYFGEGSWLTVV.

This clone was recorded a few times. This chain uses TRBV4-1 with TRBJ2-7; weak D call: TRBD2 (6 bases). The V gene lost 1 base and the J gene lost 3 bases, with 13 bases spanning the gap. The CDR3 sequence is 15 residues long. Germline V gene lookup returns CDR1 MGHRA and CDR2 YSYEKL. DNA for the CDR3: TGCGCCAGCAGCCAAGCCTCGGGGGTTGGCTACGAGCAGTACTTC. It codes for CASSQASGVGYEQYF.

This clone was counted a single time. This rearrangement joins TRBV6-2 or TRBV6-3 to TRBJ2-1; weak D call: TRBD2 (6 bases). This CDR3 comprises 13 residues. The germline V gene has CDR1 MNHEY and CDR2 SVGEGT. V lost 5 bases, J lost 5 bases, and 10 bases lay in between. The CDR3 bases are TGTGCCAGCAGTCGTCGGGGGAACAATGAGCAGTTCTTC. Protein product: CASSRRGNNEQFF.

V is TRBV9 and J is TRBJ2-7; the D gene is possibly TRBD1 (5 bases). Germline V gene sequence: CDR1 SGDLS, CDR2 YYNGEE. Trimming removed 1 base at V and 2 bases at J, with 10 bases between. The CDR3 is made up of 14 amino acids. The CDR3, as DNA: TGTGCCAGCAGCGTAACTCCAGGGACCTACGAGCAGTACTTC. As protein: CASSVTPGTYEQYF.

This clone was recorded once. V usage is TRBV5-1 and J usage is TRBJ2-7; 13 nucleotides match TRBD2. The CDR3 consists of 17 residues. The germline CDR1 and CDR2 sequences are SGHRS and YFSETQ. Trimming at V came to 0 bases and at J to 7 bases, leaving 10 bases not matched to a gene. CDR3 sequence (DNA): TGCGCCAGCAGCTTGGACGACTCCGGACTAGCGGGAGTTGAGCAGTACTTC. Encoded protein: CASSLDDSGLAGVEQYF.

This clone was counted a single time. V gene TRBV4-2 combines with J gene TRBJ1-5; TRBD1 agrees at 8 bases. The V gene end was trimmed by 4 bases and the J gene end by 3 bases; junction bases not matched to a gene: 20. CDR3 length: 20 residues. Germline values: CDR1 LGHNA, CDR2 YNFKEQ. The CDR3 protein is CASSLEWGRGRDMANQPQHF. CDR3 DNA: TGTGCCAGCAGCCTAGAGTGGGGCAGGGGGCGCGATATGGCCAATCAGCCCCAGCATTTT.

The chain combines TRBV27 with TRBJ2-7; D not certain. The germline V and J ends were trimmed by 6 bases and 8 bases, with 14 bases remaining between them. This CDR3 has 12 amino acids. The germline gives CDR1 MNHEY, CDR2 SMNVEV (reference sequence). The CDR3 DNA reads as TGTGCCAGCAGCCCTCGCGGTTTGCAGCAGTACTTC. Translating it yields CASSPRGLQQYF.

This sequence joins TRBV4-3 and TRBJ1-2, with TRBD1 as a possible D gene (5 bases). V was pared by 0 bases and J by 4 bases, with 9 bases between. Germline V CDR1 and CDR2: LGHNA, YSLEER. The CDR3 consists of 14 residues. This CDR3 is CASSQEETVYGYTF. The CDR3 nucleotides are TGCGCCAGCAGCCAAGAAGAGACAGTCTATGGCTACACCTTC.

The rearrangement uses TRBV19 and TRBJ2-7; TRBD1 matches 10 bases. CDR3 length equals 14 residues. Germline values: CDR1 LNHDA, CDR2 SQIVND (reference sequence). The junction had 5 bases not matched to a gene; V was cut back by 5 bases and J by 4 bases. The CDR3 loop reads CASSGRDRGYEQYF. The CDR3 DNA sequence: TGTGCCAGTAGTGGCCGGGACAGGGGTTACGAGCAGTACTTC.